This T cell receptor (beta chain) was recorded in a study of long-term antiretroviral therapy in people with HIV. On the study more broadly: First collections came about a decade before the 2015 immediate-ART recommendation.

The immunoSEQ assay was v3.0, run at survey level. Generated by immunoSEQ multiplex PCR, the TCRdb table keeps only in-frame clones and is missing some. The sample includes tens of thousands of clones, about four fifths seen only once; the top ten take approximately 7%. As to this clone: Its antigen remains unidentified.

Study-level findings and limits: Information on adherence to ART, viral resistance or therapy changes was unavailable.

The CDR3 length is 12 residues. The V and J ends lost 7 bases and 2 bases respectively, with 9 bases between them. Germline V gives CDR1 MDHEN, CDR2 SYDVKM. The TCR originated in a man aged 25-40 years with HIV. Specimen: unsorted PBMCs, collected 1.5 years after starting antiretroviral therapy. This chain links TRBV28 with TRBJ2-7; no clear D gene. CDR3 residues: CASKKATYEQYF. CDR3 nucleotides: TGTGCCAGCAAGAAAGCTACCTACGAGCAGTACTTC.